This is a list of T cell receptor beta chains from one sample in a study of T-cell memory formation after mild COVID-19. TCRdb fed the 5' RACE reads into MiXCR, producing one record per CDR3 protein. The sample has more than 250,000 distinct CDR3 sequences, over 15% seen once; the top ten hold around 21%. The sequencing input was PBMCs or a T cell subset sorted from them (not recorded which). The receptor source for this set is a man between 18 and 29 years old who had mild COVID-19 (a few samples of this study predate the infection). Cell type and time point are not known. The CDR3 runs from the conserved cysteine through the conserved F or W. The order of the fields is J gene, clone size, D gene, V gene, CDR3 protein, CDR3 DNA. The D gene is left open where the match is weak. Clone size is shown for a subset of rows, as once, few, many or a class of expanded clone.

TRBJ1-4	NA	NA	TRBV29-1	CSVPEATNEKLFF	TGCAGCGTTCCAGAAGCAACTAATGAAAAACTGTTTTTT
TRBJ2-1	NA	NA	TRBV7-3	CASSLNRDGEQFF	TGTGCCAGCAGCTTAAATAGGGACGGGGAGCAGTTCTTC
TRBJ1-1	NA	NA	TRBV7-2	CASSLGQASEAFF	TGTGCCAGCAGCTTAGGACAGGCGTCTGAAGCTTTCTTT
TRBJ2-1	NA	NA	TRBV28	CASSPRDLTSYNEQFF	TGTGCCAGCAGTCCTCGGGACCTCACGTCCTACAATGAGCAGTTCTTC
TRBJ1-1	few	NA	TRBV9	CASSVASDSEAFF	TGTGCCAGCAGCGTAGCTTCCGACAGTGAAGCTTTCTTT
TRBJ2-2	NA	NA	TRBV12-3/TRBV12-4	CASIRGLGGELFF	TGTGCCAGCATCCGGGGGCTAGGCGGGGAGCTGTTTTTT
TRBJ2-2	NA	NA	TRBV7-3	CASSPVGHGELFF	TGTGCCAGCAGCCCCGTCGGCCACGGGGAGCTGTTTTTT
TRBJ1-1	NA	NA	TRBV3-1	CASSLLRGGRRPKNTEAFF	TGTGCCAGCAGCCTACTCCGAGGGGGTCGGAGACCTAAGAACACTGAAGCTTTCTTT
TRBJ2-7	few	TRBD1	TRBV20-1	CSARLGQGLYEQYF	TGCAGTGCTAGACTCGGACAGGGTCTCTACGAGCAGTACTTC
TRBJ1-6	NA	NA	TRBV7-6	CASSLVWRSADSNSPLHF	TGTGCCAGCAGCTTAGTCTGGCGTTCGGCAGACTCAAATTCACCCCTCCACTTT
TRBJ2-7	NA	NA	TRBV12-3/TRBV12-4	CASSPGRRDEQYF	TGTGCCAGCAGTCCGGGACGCCGGGACGAGCAGTACTTC
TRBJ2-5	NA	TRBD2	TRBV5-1	CASSSLAGGQETQYF	TGCGCCAGCAGCTCGTTAGCGGGGGGCCAAGAGACCCAGTACTTC